A selection of T cell receptor beta chains follows, all from one sample in a study of blood T cell repertoires in COVID-19. The assay was immunoSEQ multiplex PCR, and TCRdb's table has in-frame clones only and misses some. Of roughly 250,000 clones listed, about four fifths are singletons. Sequenced input: peripheral blood. These TCRs come from a man between 50 and 59 years old with acute or convalescent COVID-19. Each CDR3 is given with its conserved first and last residue. The order of the fields is J gene, V gene, CDR3 protein.

>TRBJ2-7|TRBV7-9
CASSAGTGVYEQYF
>TRBJ2-2|TRBV5-1
CASSSLADGRGSGELFF
>TRBJ1-2|TRBV25-1
CASSVPGWDYGYTF
>TRBJ1-2|TRBV6-2/TRBV6-3
CASSYSAGQGFYGYTF
>TRBJ1-1|TRBV19
CASSPRLANTEAFF
>TRBJ1-5|TRBV28
CASRRSAGGRSNQPQHF
>TRBJ2-7|TRBV6-2/TRBV6-3
CASSFGGILYEQYF
>TRBJ2-1|TRBV11-2
CASPPGTSGRMDEQFF
>TRBJ2-2|TRBV2
CASSEGPANTGELFF
>TRBJ1-1|TRBV6-1
CASSERKTGGYTEAFF
>TRBJ2-7|TRBV27
CASSSKQWGQGYEQYF
>TRBJ2-3|TRBV6-5
CASSLNPSGSTDTQYF
>TRBJ1-6|TRBV28
CASSLSRDSPLHF
>TRBJ2-6|TRBV7-9
CASSLALSSGANVLTF
>TRBJ1-6|TRBV27
CASSLQDSPLHF
>TRBJ2-3|TRBV9
CASSVQGQVSTDTQYF
>TRBJ1-2|TRBV2
CASSSALTGGYTF
>TRBJ1-2|TRBV2
CASNKGLLNYGYTF